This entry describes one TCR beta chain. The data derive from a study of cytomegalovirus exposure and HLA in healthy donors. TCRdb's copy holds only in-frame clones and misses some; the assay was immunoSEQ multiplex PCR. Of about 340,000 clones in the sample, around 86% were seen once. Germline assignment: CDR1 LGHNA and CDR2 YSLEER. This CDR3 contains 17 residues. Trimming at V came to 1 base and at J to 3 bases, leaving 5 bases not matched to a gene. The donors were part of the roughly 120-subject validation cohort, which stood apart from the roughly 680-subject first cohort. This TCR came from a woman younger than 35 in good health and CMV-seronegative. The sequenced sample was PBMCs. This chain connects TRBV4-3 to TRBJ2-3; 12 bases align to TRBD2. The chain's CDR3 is CASSQVAGLAGTDTQYF. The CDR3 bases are TGCGCCAGCAGCCAAGTGGCAGGACTAGCGGGAACAGATACGCAGTATTTT.